The 23 T cell receptor beta chains in this list originate from one sample, sequenced in a study of CD8+CD57+ T cells in acquired aplastic anemia. The TCR beta profiling, which covered VDJ combination and CDR3 sequence, was carried out using genomic DNA as the template. TCRdb used MiXCR to reprocess the reads, holding one entry per CDR3 protein. The sample consists of approximately 160,000 distinct CDR3 sequences, approximately 44% of them appearing once. Material: sorted CD4+, CD8+, or CD8+CD57+ T cells (not recorded which) from PBMCs. Every receptor here comes from a human donor in good health.

There are a few counts of this clonotype. The chain has TRBV29-1 and TRBJ2-7; D perhaps matches TRBD2 (5 bases). V shed 4 bases and J shed 2 bases, with 9 bases lying between them. Looked up from germline, CDR1 is SQVTM and CDR2 is ANQGSEA. The CDR3 has 12 residues. As DNA, the CDR3 is TGCAGCGTTGGTGGGAGCCCCTACGAGCAGTACTTC. Its translation is CSVGGSPYEQYF.

The rearrangement links TRBV4-3 to TRBJ2-2; 8 bases agree with TRBD2. This CDR3 region has 16 residues. Germline assignment: CDR1 LGHNA and CDR2 YSLEER. V lost 7 bases to trimming and J lost 2 bases; unmatched junction nucleotides: 9. For the CDR3, the DNA is TGCGCCAGCAAGAAAGCGGGGGCCGAAAACACCGGGGAGCTGTTTTTT. Translation: CASKKAGAENTGELFF.

This clonotype has more than one count but fewer than ten. The genes are TRBV7-2 and TRBJ2-1, with 9 bases lining up with TRBD2. V lost 1 base to trimming and J lost 2 bases; unmatched junction nucleotides: 9. The CDR3 extends over 18 amino acids. Germline CDR1 SGHTA, CDR2 FQGNSA. In nucleotides, the CDR3 is TGTGCCAGCAGCTTAGAATCTCGCGGGGGGGGACCCTACAATGAGCAGTTCTTC. It translates to CASSLESRGGGPYNEQFF.

This clonotype appeared a few times. The CDR3: CATYEQYF. The CDR3 bases are TGTGCCACCTACGAGCAGTACTTC. The chain links TRBV24-1 to TRBJ2-7, with unresolved D. The V and J ends lost 9 bases and 4 bases respectively, with 0 bases between them. The germline CDR1 and CDR2 sequences are KGHDR and SFDVKD. The CDR3 is made up of 8 amino acids.

This clonotype was counted ten times or more. The chain uses TRBV20-1 and TRBJ2-1; 8 bases line up with TRBD2. The germline CDR1 and CDR2 sequences are DFQATT and SNEGSKA (reference sequence). The junction had 13 bases not matched to a gene; V was cut back by 5 bases and J by 7 bases. This CDR3 spans 15 amino acids. Here the CDR3 reads CSAGLAGARANEQFF. Written as DNA, the CDR3 is TGCAGTGCTGGACTAGCCGGGGCGAGAGCAAATGAGCAGTTCTTC.

This clonotype was seen at least ten times. This chain joins TRBV5-6 and TRBJ2-7, with 11 positions matching TRBD2. The CDR3 contains 16 residues. CDR1 and CDR2 (germline): SGHDT, YYEEEE. V trimming: 2 bases; J trimming: 3 bases; junction bases outside the gene matches: 7. The CDR3 nucleotides read TGTGCCAGCAGCTTAATGGGGACTAGCGGTAACTACGAGCAGTACTTC. Translation: CASSLMGTSGNYEQYF.

J is TRBJ2-7 and V is TRBV10-3; 7 bases fit TRBD1. The CDR3 runs to 13 residues. V was pared by 6 bases and J by 0 bases, with 2 bases of the junction left unmatched. Germline V gene sequence: CDR1 ENHRY, CDR2 SYGVKD. CDR3 nucleotide sequence: TGTGCCATCAGCCAGGGGGACTCCTACGAGCAGTACTTC. Translation gives CAISQGDSYEQYF.

This clonotype has ten or more counts. DNA of the CDR3: TGTGCCAGCAGCCAAGACAGTAACCTGAACACTGAAGCTTTCTTT. This codes for CASSQDSNLNTEAFF. The chain combines TRBV7-3 with TRBJ1-1; TRBD1 might be the D (5 bases). The germline V gene encodes CDR1 SGHTA and CDR2 FQGTGA. The V gene lost 5 bases and the J gene lost 0 bases, with 13 bases spanning the gap. The CDR3 loop spans 15 amino acids.

This clonotype showed up many times. The rearrangement uses TRBV7-2 and TRBJ1-1; D call uncertain. Trimming shortened V by 1 base and J by 10 bases, and 13 bases separated the two germline ends. The germline gives CDR1 SGHTA, CDR2 FQGNSA. The length of the CDR3 is 13 residues. CDR3 sequence reads: CASSLDSGVRAFF. The DNA of the CDR3 is TGTGCCAGCAGCTTAGACTCTGGGGTCAGAGCTTTCTTT.

The genes are TRBV6-1 and TRBJ1-5, with D perhaps matching TRBD1 (6 bases). The CDR3 is 15 amino acids. Germline values: CDR1 MNHNS, CDR2 SASEGT. The V end lost 2 bases, the J end lost 7 bases, and 15 bases lay between the germline ends. The CDR3 bases are TGTGCCAGCAGTGAAAGGGGGATGGTGTACCAGCCCCAGCATTTT. Its protein product is CASSERGMVYQPQHF.

There are many counts of this clonotype. The genes are TRBV6-5 and TRBJ1-1, with 9 positions matching TRBD1. With 6 bases clipped from V and 3 bases from J, the junction kept 2 bases outside the gene matches. The germline CDR1 and CDR2 sequences are MNHEY and SVGAGI. The CDR3 spans 13 residues. In DNA form, the CDR3 reads TGTGCCAGCAGATGGACAGGGGACACTGAAGCTTTCTTT. Translating gives CASRWTGDTEAFF.

This clonotype was seen many times. The chain recombines TRBV7-2 with TRBJ1-5; D ambiguous. V was clipped by 3 bases and J by 4 bases, with 10 bases between them. The CDR3 loop spans 14 amino acids. From germline, CDR1 is SGHTA and CDR2 FQGNSA. CDR3 protein: CASSFGGRNQPQHF. The CDR3 DNA reads as TGTGCCAGCAGCTTCGGCGGGAGGAATCAGCCCCAGCATTTT.

The CDR3 loop reads CATSDLQLWGLQETQYF. The CDR3 DNA reads TGTGCCACCAGTGATTTGCAATTATGGGGCCTCCAAGAGACCCAGTACTTC. The chain uses TRBV24-1 and TRBJ2-5; a possible D gene is TRBD1 (5 bases). The germline V and J ends were trimmed by 0 bases and 1 base, with 14 bases remaining between them. Germline CDR1 is KGHDR and CDR2 is SFDVKD. The CDR3 totals 17 residues.

The genes are TRBV5-1 and TRBJ2-5; D possibly corresponds to TRBD1 (7 bases). Germline CDR1 is SGHRS and CDR2 is YFSETQ. The CDR3 consists of 14 residues. V was cut by 4 bases and J by 6 bases, with 16 bases left in between. The CDR3 DNA follows: TGCGCCAGCAGCCCCAGACAGGGAGGTCAGACCCAGTACTTC. Translated, it gives CASSPRQGGQTQYF.

This chain connects TRBV7-9 to TRBJ2-6; D tentatively fits TRBD1 or TRBD2 (5 bases each). The V and J ends lost 4 bases and 0 bases respectively, with 7 bases between them. Germline V gene lookup returns CDR1 SEHNR and CDR2 FQNEAQ (reference sequence). The CDR3 has 15 residues. Here the CDR3 DNA reads TGTGCCAGCAGCTCGGGGACCTCTGGGGCCAACGTCCTGACTTTC. Protein sequence: CASSSGTSGANVLTF.

This clonotype turned up a few times. The V gene is TRBV16, the J gene TRBJ2-3; D gene unclear. Between the trimmed V and J ends, which lost 1 base and 1 base, there was a span of 18 bases. The CDR3 has 18 amino acids. The V gene's germline CDR1 is KGHSY and CDR2 FQNENV. The CDR3 loop reads CASSQWFSPISGTDTQYF. For the CDR3, the DNA is TGTGCCAGCAGCCAATGGTTTTCCCCAATATCCGGCACAGATACGCAGTATTTT.

The chain has TRBV7-9 and TRBJ2-2, with no clear D. Per the germline V gene, CDR1 is SEHNR and CDR2 is FQNEAQ (reference sequence). Trimming shortened V by 5 bases and J by 3 bases, and 7 bases separated the two germline ends. This CDR3 spans 13 amino acids. CDR3 sequence (DNA): TGTGCCAGCAGCAAGTCCGACACCGGGGAGCTGTTTTTT. Translating gives CASSKSDTGELFF.

The rearrangement links TRBV11-1 to TRBJ2-1, with D possibly being TRBD1 (5 bases). The germline V gene has CDR1 SGHAT and CDR2 FQDESV (reference sequence). V dropped 2 bases and J dropped 6 bases, with 11 bases sitting between them. This CDR3 has 14 residues. CDR3 sequence reads: CASSLSATVNEQFF. CDR3 nucleotides: TGTGCCAGCAGCTTATCCGCGACAGTCAATGAGCAGTTCTTC.

The chain employs TRBV20-1 and TRBJ2-5; 7 bases are shared with TRBD2. The CDR3 runs 13 residues. V lost 4 bases to trimming and J lost 5 bases; unmatched junction nucleotides: 7. The V gene's germline CDR1 is DFQATT and CDR2 SNEGSKA (reference sequence). This CDR3 is CSATSGAVETQYF. The CDR3 DNA reads TGCAGTGCTACGAGCGGGGCAGTGGAGACCCAGTACTTC.

This chain uses TRBV11-1 with TRBJ2-3, with 9 bases lining up with TRBD1. The germline gives CDR1 SGHAT, CDR2 FQDESV (reference sequence). The V segment lost 3 bases and the J segment 6 bases; nucleotides outside the gene matches: 7. CDR3 length: 15 residues. The CDR3 sequence: CASSFPGTGLDTQYF. For the CDR3, the DNA is TGTGCCAGCAGCTTCCCCGGGACAGGGTTGGATACGCAGTATTTT.

CDR3 in DNA: TGTGCCACCAGTGGCAGGCTGGGCGGGGAGCTGTTTTTT. This gives the protein CATSGRLGGELFF. The chain is built from TRBV24-1 and TRBJ2-2; D not resolved. Germline values: CDR1 KGHDR, CDR2 SFDVKD. This CDR3 spans 13 amino acids. Trimming pared 5 bases from V and 7 bases from J, leaving 10 bases between.

This clonotype was counted a few times. V gene TRBV29-1 combines with J gene TRBJ1-5; D perhaps matches TRBD1 (6 bases). There are 17 residues in the CDR3. V was pared by 4 bases and J by 5 bases, with 24 bases between. CDR1 and CDR2 (germline): SQVTM, ANQGSEA. This CDR3 is CSVVSRIGGSGHQPQHF. CDR3 nucleotides: TGCAGCGTTGTTAGTAGGATAGGGGGTAGTGGCCATCAGCCCCAGCATTTT.

This clonotype was observed at least ten times. The rearrangement joins TRBV7-2 to TRBJ2-3; 7 nucleotides match TRBD1. V was pared by 3 bases and J by 2 bases, with 2 bases of the junction left unmatched. The germline V gene encodes CDR1 SGHTA and CDR2 FQGNSA. The CDR3 totals 14 residues. CDR3 sequence reads: CASSFGTDTDTQYF. CDR3 sequence (DNA): TGTGCCAGCAGCTTTGGGACAGACACAGATACGCAGTATTTT. The full variable domain, its missing parts supplied by reference TRBV7-2 and TRBJ2-3, is GAGVSQSPSNKVTEKGKDVELRCDPISGHTALYWYRQSLGQGLEFLIYFQGNSAPDKSGLPSDRFSAERTGGSVSTLTIQRTQQEDSAVYLCASSFGTDTDTQYFGPGTRLTVL.